The clone carrying this T cell receptor beta chain was picked up one time. The data were produced by immunoSEQ multiplex PCR, yet TCRdb's version contains in-frame clones alone and is incomplete. The sample has approximately 200,000 clones, about four fifths seen once. This entry belongs to a study of blood T cell repertoires in COVID-19. Study context: Samples taken during acute and convalescent COVID-19 were collected in the United States, Italy and Spain.

V trimming: 8 bases; J trimming: 2 bases; junction bases outside the gene matches: 8. CDR1 is LNHDA and CDR2 is SQIVND in the germline V gene (reference sequence). CDR3 length: 16 amino acids. The V and J genes are TRBV19 and TRBJ2-6, with TRBD1 matching 8 bases. The clonotype comes from a woman of 80 years or more with acute or convalescent COVID-19. The sample taken for sequencing was peripheral blood. CDR3 bases: TGTGCCAGTCTTCCAGGGGGCGAGACTGGGGCCAACGTCCTGACTTTC. Its protein product is CASLPGGETGANVLTF.